These T cell receptor beta chains were read from a single sample in a study of blood T cells in healthy people across ages. TCRdb reprocessed the 5' RACE reads with MiXCR, giving one entry per CDR3 protein. The sample records approximately 770,000 distinct CDR3 sequences, 55% to 75% being singletons. The sequenced material came from blood. These receptors came from a man aged 25-40 years in good health. Each CDR3 is given with its conserved first and last residue. Not every row has a clone size; where given, it reads once, few, many or a size class.

clone size	V gene	CDR3 length	J gene	CDR3 protein
-	TRBV10-2	20	TRBJ1-2	CASTPGMEETGGFYRYGYTF
-	TRBV7-2	16	TRBJ1-6	CASSRNTGSGGSPLHF
-	TRBV7-2	13	TRBJ2-1	CASSTVSSNPPFF
few	TRBV24-1	16	TRBJ2-1	CATSDSDPRWANEQFF
-	TRBV2	14	TRBJ1-6	CASSDDLDNSPLHF
-	TRBV4-3	14	TRBJ1-2	CASSQEATGGGYTF
-	TRBV20-1	14	TRBJ2-7	CSAIGTAVSYEQYF
-	TRBV4-2	15	TRBJ2-2	CASSQAQGRTGELFF
-	TRBV5-1	15	TRBJ2-1	CASSDWTSGTNEQFF
once	TRBV20-1	12	-	CSGGSSYNEQYF
-	TRBV21-1	11	TRBJ2-7	CASSPGGQGYF
once	TRBV28	12	TRBJ2-1	CASGGIYNEQFF
-	TRBV20-1	14	TRBJ2-1	CSATGQVILNEQFF
-	TRBV20-1	13	TRBJ1-1	CSARTGGSSEAFF
-	TRBV3-1	14	TRBJ2-3	CASSPMDYTDTQYF
few	TRBV9	14	TRBJ1-6	CASSSHRGNSPLHF
few	TRBV20-1	16	TRBJ2-3	CSARPSDGPVVDTQYF
-	TRBV6-2/TRBV6-3	13	TRBJ1-5	CASSYTGVQPQHF
-	TRBV4-3	14	TRBJ1-2	CASSQVKEFYGYTF
-	TRBV29-1	12	TRBJ2-2	CSVYMNTGELFF
few	TRBV20-1	15	TRBJ2-3	CSASREFLGTDTQYF
few	TRBV27	15	TRBJ2-7	CASSPGPTGSYGQYF
few	TRBV20-1	12	TRBJ2-5	CSAPSVGETQYF
-	TRBV10-3	18	TRBJ2-3	CAISDTLAGGLPTDTQYF